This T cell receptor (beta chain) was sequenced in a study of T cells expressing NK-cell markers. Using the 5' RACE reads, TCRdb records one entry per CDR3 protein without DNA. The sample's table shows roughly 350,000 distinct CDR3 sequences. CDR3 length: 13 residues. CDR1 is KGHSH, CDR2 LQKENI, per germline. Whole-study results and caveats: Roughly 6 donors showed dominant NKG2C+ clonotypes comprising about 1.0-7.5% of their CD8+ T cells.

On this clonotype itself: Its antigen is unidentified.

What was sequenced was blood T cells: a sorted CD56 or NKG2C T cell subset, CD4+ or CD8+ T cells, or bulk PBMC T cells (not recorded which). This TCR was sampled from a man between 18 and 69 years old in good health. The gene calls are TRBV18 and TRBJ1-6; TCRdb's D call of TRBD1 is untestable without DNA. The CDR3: CASSPDRDSPLHF.